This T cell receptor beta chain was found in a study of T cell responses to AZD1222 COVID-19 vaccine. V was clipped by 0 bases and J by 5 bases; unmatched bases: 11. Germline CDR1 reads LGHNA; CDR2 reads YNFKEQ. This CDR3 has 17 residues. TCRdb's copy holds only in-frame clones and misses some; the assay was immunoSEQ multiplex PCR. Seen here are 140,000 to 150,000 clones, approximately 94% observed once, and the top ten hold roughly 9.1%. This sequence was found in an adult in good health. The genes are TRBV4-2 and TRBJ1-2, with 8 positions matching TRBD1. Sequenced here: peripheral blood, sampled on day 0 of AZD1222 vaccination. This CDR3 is CASSQDFGTGGRYGYTF. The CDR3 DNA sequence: TGTGCCAGCAGCCAAGATTTTGGGACAGGAGGAAGGTATGGCTACACCTTC.